One TCR beta chain is described in this entry. Its antigen is unidentified. V lost 6 bases and J lost 7, with 9 bases in between. The CDR3 is 10 amino acids. CDR1 is DFQATT and CDR2 is SNEGSKA in the germline V gene (reference sequence). The data are from a study of radiation and T cells in renal cell carcinoma. Study information: Nephrectomy followed 15 Gy stereotactic body radiation by 4 weeks. Findings and caveats of the study: Without pretreatment biopsies, baseline tumor clonotype presence was undetermined.

The time point is: baseline pretreatment blood. This sample's treatment: 15 Gy SBRT to primary tumor, nephrectomy 4 weeks later. Radiation-treated patients gave blood at baseline, week 2 and week 4. The patient's renal cell carcinoma had clear cell pathology. Clones were read by immunoSEQ multiplex PCR, and TCRdb kept only the in-frame ones, dropping some. The sample records about 59,000 clones, approximately 80% being singletons. This specimen was blood, taken from a patient whose treatment included radiotherapy and nephrectomy. The sequence came from a man aged 55 to 70 with renal cell carcinoma. The genes are TRBV20-1 and TRBJ2-5; the D is unclear. CDR3 DNA sequence: TGCAGTGCGACTTATGGGACCCAGTACTTC. Translating gives CSATYGTQYF.